This entry lists 24 T cell receptor beta chains sequenced from one sample in a study of Graves' ophthalmopathy and Graves' hyperthyroidism. Researchers took RNA transcripts and amplified TCR beta CDR3 regions from them. Second-round multiplex PCR followed a first-round RT-PCR using HTBI primers. One entry per CDR3 protein, called by TCRdb with MiXCR from the multiplex PCR reads. This sample yields 600,000 to 650,000 distinct CDR3 sequences, of which about a fifth are seen a single time; approximately 6.5% belongs to the top ten. Sequencing used peripheral blood. Source of these receptors: a woman aged 18 to 35 with stable Graves' hyperthyroidism. Some clones in this sample may be carry-over from other donors' samples.

The rearrangement links TRBV4-2 to TRBJ2-7; TRBD2 aligns across 7 bases. The CDR3 runs 15 residues. V was pared by 1 base and J by 0 bases, with 3 bases of the junction left unmatched. Germline V gives CDR1 LGHNA, CDR2 YNFKEQ. The CDR3 sequence: CASSQAKRDSYEQYF. The CDR3 DNA reads TGTGCCAGCAGCCAAGCAAAGCGGGACTCCTACGAGCAGTACTTC.

There are many counts of this clonotype. The genes are TRBV15 and TRBJ1-3; the D gene is possibly TRBD1 (5 bases). The germline V gene encodes CDR1 LNHNV and CDR2 YYDKDF (reference sequence). The V and J ends lost 1 base and 2 bases respectively, with 12 bases between them. CDR3 length: 16 amino acids. CDR3: CATSRAFIQAGNTIYF. CDR3 coding DNA: TGTGCCACCAGCAGAGCCTTCATACAGGCTGGAAACACCATATATTTT.

This clonotype was seen many times. The chain combines TRBV29-1 with TRBJ2-5; TRBD2 matches at 14 bases. The V segment lost 3 bases and the J segment 5 bases; nucleotides outside the gene matches: 8. Germline-derived CDR1 and CDR2 are SQVTM and ANQGSEA. This CDR3 contains 16 residues. In DNA, the CDR3 is TGCAGCGTTGATCTGCGGGGACTAGCGGGGGTTGAGACCCAGTACTTC. Translation gives CSVDLRGLAGVETQYF.

This clonotype appeared many times. This rearrangement joins TRBV29-1 to TRBJ1-5; D ambiguous. V was trimmed by 5 bases and J by 6 bases, leaving 2 bases between them. There are 9 residues in the CDR3. Germline CDR1 reads SQVTM; CDR2 reads ANQGSEA. The CDR3, as DNA: TGCAGCGTTTCTCAGCCCCAGCATTTT. Its translation is CSVSQPQHF.

This clonotype was recorded many times. The chain employs TRBV7-3 and TRBJ2-2; D ambiguous. Trimming pared 2 bases from V and 6 bases from J, leaving 7 bases between. CDR3 length: 13 residues. CDR1 SGHTA and CDR2 FQGTGA come from the germline V gene. The chain's CDR3 is CASSLLLAGELFF. The CDR3 region has the DNA TGTGCCAGCAGCTTATTGTTAGCCGGGGAGCTGTTTTTT.

This clonotype was counted ten times or more. The chain joins TRBV20-1 to TRBJ2-5; D remains unclear. Germline V gene data show CDR1 as DFQATT and CDR2 as SNEGSKA (reference sequence). Deletions cut 4 bases from V and 4 bases from J, with 16 bases between. The length of the CDR3 is 14 residues. CDR3 bases: TGCAGTGCTAACGACAAACCCACTTCAGAGACCCAGTACTTC. Encoded protein: CSANDKPTSETQYF.

This clonotype was counted at least ten times. The chain couples TRBV2 to TRBJ2-7, with D possibly matching TRBD2 (5 bases). The V end was cut by 5 bases, the J end by 6 bases, with 14 bases between. The CDR3 sequence is 13 residues long. Per germline, CDR1 SNHLY and CDR2 FYNNEI. CDR3 region: CASSRETASEQYF. As DNA, the CDR3 is TGTGCCAGCAGTAGGGAGACCGCGTCCGAGCAGTACTTC.

The J gene is TRBJ2-7, the V gene TRBV4-1, with 7 bases identical to TRBD1. Germline V CDR1 and CDR2: MGHRA, YSYEKL. J lost 7 bases, V lost 4 bases, and 13 bases had no gene match. The CDR3 consists of 15 residues. CDR3 protein: CASSPQGDSASEQYF. The CDR3 DNA sequence: TGCGCCAGCAGCCCACAAGGGGACAGCGCGAGTGAGCAGTACTTC.

This clonotype was recorded at least ten times. The rearrangement uses TRBV30 and TRBJ1-1; 10 bases map to TRBD1. Germline V lookup: CDR1 GTSNPN, CDR2 SVGIG (reference sequence). This CDR3 is 13 amino acids long. V shed 6 bases and J 4 bases; nucleotides not matched to a gene: 5. CDR3 sequence (DNA): TGTGCCTGCGACCGGGACAGGGGCACTGAAGCTTTCTTT. Its protein product is CACDRDRGTEAFF.

The V gene is TRBV28, the J gene TRBJ2-6, with 10 bases fitting TRBD1. The CDR3 consists of 18 residues. Germline V CDR1 and CDR2: MDHEN, SYDVKM. V shed 6 bases, J shed 1 base, and the junction held 9 bases outside the gene matches. Here the CDR3 DNA reads TGTGCCAGCAGAACGCGGGACAGGGGAGTGTCTGGGGCCAACGTCCTGACTTTC. Its protein product is CASRTRDRGVSGANVLTF.

Concerning this clonotype itself: This could be a read error, since a much larger clone is one nucleotide away. The rearrangement links TRBV7-9 to TRBJ1-2, with TRBD1 identical over 9 bases. The CDR3 has 15 amino acids. V trimming: 1 base; J trimming: 4 bases; junction bases outside the gene matches: 4. Germline V CDR1 and CDR2: SEHNR, FQNEAQ (reference sequence). The CDR3 DNA reads as TGTGCCAGCAGCTTAGGGGACAGGGTTGGCTATGGCTACACCTTC. This encodes CASSLGDRVGYGYTF.

The CDR3: CASSPAVPRSDTEAFF. The DNA for the CDR3 is TGTGCCAGCTCACCAGCCGTACCGAGGTCTGACACTGAAGCTTTCTTT. The gene calls are TRBV18 and TRBJ1-1; D is ambiguous. Germline lookup yields CDR1 KGHSH and CDR2 LQKENI. The V end was cut by 2 bases, the J end by 3 bases, with 16 bases between. The CDR3 extends over 16 amino acids.

This clonotype was found many times. The genes are TRBV11-2 and TRBJ2-2; D gene ambiguous. Trimming pared 5 bases from V and 7 bases from J, leaving 11 bases between. The germline gives CDR1 SGHAT, CDR2 FQNNGV. The CDR3 loop spans 13 amino acids. As DNA, the CDR3 is TGTGCCAGCAGCCCCCGGGTGGGCGGGGAGCTGTTTTTT. This sequence encodes CASSPRVGGELFF.

This clonotype was recorded at least ten times. This chain connects TRBV6-5 to TRBJ2-2; D uncertain. CDR3 length equals 14 residues. Germline loops: CDR1 MNHEY, CDR2 SVGAGI. With 2 bases removed from V and 8 bases from J, the gap between germline ends came to 12 bases. CDR3 bases: TGTGCCAGCAGTTACCGCTCAGAAGGGGGGGAGCTGTTTTTT. It translates to CASSYRSEGGELFF.

This clonotype was seen many times. This chain links TRBV4-1 with TRBJ1-3; D gene uncertain. This CDR3 is built from 16 residues. The ends were cut back, 0 bases at V and 3 bases at J, with 12 bases in the middle. Per germline, CDR1 MGHRA and CDR2 YSYEKL. CDR3 bases: TGCGCCAGCAGCCAAGATCCGAGGGTTATTGGAAACACCATATATTTT. It codes for CASSQDPRVIGNTIYF.

This clonotype was counted ten times or more. V is TRBV19 and J is TRBJ1-5, with D uncertain. This CDR3 spans 15 amino acids. V was pared by 5 bases and J by 1 base, with 12 bases between. Germline V gene lookup returns CDR1 LNHDA and CDR2 SQIVND (reference sequence). In nucleotides, the CDR3 is TGTGCCAGTAGTTTTTGGGGAACGAGCAATCAGCCCCAGCATTTT. It codes for CASSFWGTSNQPQHF.

With regard to this clonotype: This may be a read error: a much more frequent sequence differs by one nucleotide. The gene calls are TRBV20-1 and TRBJ2-2; TRBD2 matches at 10 bases. V dropped 3 bases and J dropped 6; count of bases not matched to a gene: 4. The germline V gene encodes CDR1 DFQATT and CDR2 SNEGSKA (reference sequence). There are 14 residues in the CDR3. This chain's CDR3 is CSARSSGSPGELFF. As DNA, the CDR3 is TGCAGTGCTAGGTCTAGCGGGAGTCCCGGGGAGCTGTTTTTT.

This clonotype was recorded many times. CDR3 bases: TGTGCCAGCAGTTTTCTCCGGGTGAGCGGCTACACCTTC. Translation gives CASSFLRVSGYTF. V is TRBV12-3 or TRBV12-4 and J is TRBJ1-2; D not resolved. This CDR3 has 13 amino acids. Trimming took 3 bases from V and 8 from J, leaving 13 bases between them.

The gene calls are TRBV28 and TRBJ2-7, with 7 positions matching TRBD1. Germline V lookup: CDR1 MDHEN, CDR2 SYDVKM. Trimming at V came to 7 bases and at J to 4 bases, leaving 16 bases not matched to a gene. The CDR3 is 16 amino acids. The CDR3 DNA follows: TGTGCCAGCAAGGACCCAAGGGGACAGAGTGAATACGAGCAGTACTTC. As protein: CASKDPRGQSEYEQYF.

This clonotype was seen repeatedly, ten times or more. This rearrangement joins TRBV6-1 to TRBJ1-3, with a tentative D call TRBD1 (5 bases). The germline gives CDR1 MNHNS, CDR2 SASEGT. The CDR3 sequence is 15 residues long. Trimming cost V 4 bases and J 4 bases, with 14 bases left between them. CDR3 in amino acids: CASSGGGATGNTIYF. DNA for the CDR3: TGTGCCAGCAGTGGTGGCGGGGCTACGGGAAACACCATATATTTT.

The V and J genes are TRBV20-1 and TRBJ2-5; D remains ambiguous. The germline V gene encodes CDR1 DFQATT and CDR2 SNEGSKA (reference sequence). The ends were cut back, 5 bases at V and 4 bases at J, with 8 bases in the middle. The CDR3 has 11 amino acids. The DNA for the CDR3 is TGCAGTGCTGAAAGGGCAGAGACCCAGTACTTC. Protein: CSAERAETQYF.

This clonotype was counted at least ten times. V gene TRBV29-1 combines with J gene TRBJ2-5; weak D call: TRBD2 (6 bases). There are 14 residues in the CDR3. Germline loops: CDR1 SQVTM, CDR2 ANQGSEA. V lost 1 base and J 9 bases, leaving 18 bases between the germline ends. The CDR3 loop is CSVEVGESRRAQYF. The CDR3, as DNA: TGCAGCGTTGAAGTAGGGGAAAGCCGGAGGGCCCAGTACTTC.

This clonotype has only a few counts. The chain combines TRBV25-1 with TRBJ2-5, with D possibly TRBD1 on 6 matching bases. This CDR3 is built from 16 residues. Per germline, CDR1 MGHDK and CDR2 SYGVNS. V lost 1 base and J lost 1, with 13 bases in between. The CDR3 nucleotides read TGTGCCAGCAGTGAATTATTACAGGGTGGCCAAGAGACCCAGTACTTC. This gives the protein CASSELLQGGQETQYF.

This clonotype showed up many times. This chain joins TRBV11-2 and TRBJ2-5; 15 bases agree with TRBD2. The junction had 8 bases not matched to a gene; V was cut back by 1 base and J by 5 bases. The CDR3 is 18 amino acids. Germline loops: CDR1 SGHAT, CDR2 FQNNGV. CDR3 sequence (DNA): TGTGCCAGCAGCTTAGTGGGACTAGCGGGGGGATCCCAGGAGACCCAGTACTTC. It translates to CASSLVGLAGGSQETQYF.